These 16 T cell receptor beta chains came from one sample sequenced in a study of neoadjuvant anti-PD-1 for oral cavity cancer. Profiling relied on immunoSEQ multiplex PCR, and the TCRdb table lists in-frame clones only, not all of them. This sample carries 11,000 to 15,000 clones, 55% to 75% of them seen once, and the ten largest clones take about 3%. Here the sequenced sample was PBMCs, taken before nivolumab (anti-PD-1) treatment. These TCRs come from a person between 40 and 85 years old with oral cavity squamous cell carcinoma.

The chain joins TRBV11-2 to TRBJ2-1; 8 bases agree with TRBD2. Losses at the gene ends were 4 bases for V and 3 bases for J; bases not matched to a gene: 2. The CDR3 is made up of 14 amino acids. The V gene's germline CDR1 is SGHAT and CDR2 FQNNGV. The CDR3, as DNA: TGTGCCAGCAGCTCCCTAGCGGGCTACAATGAGCAGTTCTTC. Its translation: CASSSLAGYNEQFF.

The genes are TRBV2 and TRBJ1-4; D gene unclear. This CDR3 spans 15 amino acids. Germline loops: CDR1 SNHLY, CDR2 FYNNEI. The V end was cut by 6 bases, the J end by 0 bases, with 11 bases between. DNA of the CDR3: TGTGCCAGCAGGAGTGAGGGTGCAACTAATGAAAAACTGTTTTTT. It codes for CASRSEGATNEKLFF.

This clone was seen a few times. V is TRBV9 and J is TRBJ1-2; D ambiguous. The CDR3 totals 13 residues. V lost 4 bases and J 1 base, leaving 8 bases between the germline ends. The germline V gene encodes CDR1 SGDLS and CDR2 YYNGEE. CDR3 sequence reads: CASSPDNNYGYTF. The CDR3 DNA reads as TGTGCCAGCAGCCCTGACAATAACTATGGCTACACCTTC.

The rearrangement joins TRBV15 to TRBJ1-1; D not certain. V dropped 4 bases and J dropped 0 bases, with 12 bases sitting between them. The CDR3 is made up of 15 amino acids. Germline-derived CDR1 and CDR2 are LNHNV and YYDKDF (reference sequence). CDR3 loop: CATSNRFLMNTEAFF. CDR3 sequence (DNA): TGTGCCACCAGCAACCGATTCCTCATGAACACTGAAGCTTTCTTT.

The chain links TRBV4-1 to TRBJ1-5, with D maybe TRBD1 (5 bases). The ends were cut back, 5 bases at V and 0 bases at J, with 8 bases in the middle. CDR3 length equals 14 residues. Germline V gene data show CDR1 as MGHRA and CDR2 as YSYEKL. The CDR3 DNA reads TGCGCCAGCAGCGGGGGGTATAGCAATCAGCCCCAGCATTTT. Its protein is CASSGGYSNQPQHF.

This chain joins TRBV29-1 and TRBJ1-4, with TRBD1 matching 8 bases. This CDR3 has 15 amino acids. J was trimmed by 0 bases and V by 6 bases; bases with no gene match: 6. Germline CDR1 and CDR2: SQVTM and ANQGSEA. The CDR3 sequence is CSVRTGTATNEKLFF. Here the CDR3 DNA reads TGCAGCGTACGGACAGGGACTGCAACTAATGAAAAACTGTTTTTT.

The chain employs TRBV25-1 and TRBJ2-7; unclear D gene. Germline CDR1 reads MGHDK; CDR2 reads SYGVNS. The CDR3 runs to 11 residues. The V end lost 4 bases, the J end lost 7 bases, and 8 bases lay between the germline ends. The CDR3 bases are TGTGCCAGCAGTGGCCACCAAGAGCAGTACTTC. Translating gives CASSGHQEQYF.

V and J are TRBV29-1 and TRBJ1-4, with a possible D match to TRBD1 (5 bases). Looked up from germline, CDR1 is SQVTM and CDR2 is ANQGSEA. The V end lost 8 bases, the J end lost 0 bases, and 13 bases lay between the germline ends. The CDR3 contains 14 residues. The CDR3 DNA reads TGCAGCATAATGGGACCCACAACTAATGAAAAACTGTTTTTT. Protein: CSIMGPTTNEKLFF.

In its sample, this clone was seen a few times. The rearrangement joins TRBV19 to TRBJ2-5; 7 bases agree with TRBD2. The ends lost 5 bases at V and 7 bases at J; junction bases unmatched: 13. Germline assignment: CDR1 LNHDA and CDR2 SQIVND (reference sequence). This CDR3 is built from 15 residues. The DNA of the CDR3 is TGTGCCAGTAGTTCGTGGGAGGGCCCCGGGAGGACCCAGTACTTC. It encodes CASSSWEGPGRTQYF.

This chain uses TRBV12-5 with TRBJ1-2, with D hard to call. The CDR3 totals 19 residues. Germline-derived CDR1 and CDR2 are LGHNT and FRNRAP. V was pared by 0 bases and J by 3 bases, with 23 bases between. The CDR3: CASGLVLRSTAKQDYGYTF. CDR3 coding DNA: TGTGCTAGTGGTTTGGTATTAAGGTCTACGGCAAAGCAAGACTATGGCTACACCTTC. Supplemented by reference TRBV12-5 and TRBJ1-2, the full variable domain reads DARVTQTPRHKVTEMGQEVTMRCQPILGHNTVFWYRQTMMQGLELLAYFRNRAPLDDSGMPKDRFSAEMPDATLATLKIQPSEPRDSAVYFCASGLVLRSTAKQDYGYTFGSGTRLTVV.

This chain uses TRBV2 with TRBJ2-2; D is undetermined. Deletions cut 0 bases from V and 7 bases from J, with 15 bases between. Per germline, CDR1 SNHLY and CDR2 FYNNEI. The CDR3 extends over 16 amino acids. The CDR3 nucleotides are TGTGCCAGCAGTGAAGCGCTTATACGCCGCGGCGGGGAGCTGTTTTTT. This encodes CASSEALIRRGGELFF.

The chain employs TRBV5-5 and TRBJ2-2, with 7 bases identical to TRBD1. CDR1 and CDR2 (germline): SGHKS, YYEKEE (reference sequence). The CDR3 runs 15 residues. Trimming at V came to 3 bases and at J to 5 bases, leaving 7 bases not matched to a gene. CDR3 loop: CASSWEQGSTGELFF. In nucleotides, the CDR3 is TGTGCCAGCAGCTGGGAACAGGGGTCGACCGGGGAGCTGTTTTTT.

The V and J genes are TRBV19 and TRBJ1-5; a possible D gene is TRBD1 (5 bases). The V gene's germline CDR1 is LNHDA and CDR2 SQIVND (reference sequence). The CDR3 has 15 amino acids. Between the trimmed V and J ends, which lost 6 bases and 5 bases, there was a span of 17 bases. CDR3 region: CASSVGTGHDQPQHF. In nucleotides, the CDR3 is TGTGCCAGTAGCGTAGGAACGGGGCATGATCAGCCCCAGCATTTT. The whole variable domain, filled in from reference TRBV19 and TRBJ1-5, reads DGGITQSPKYLFRKEGQNVTLSCEQNLNHDAMYWYRQDPGQGLRLIYYSQIVNDFQKGDIAEGYSVSREKKESFPLTVTSAQKNPTAFYLCASSVGTGHDQPQHFGDGTRLSIL.

The gene calls are TRBV4-1 and TRBJ2-7, with 10 positions matching TRBD1. V lost 10 bases to trimming and J lost 5 bases; unmatched junction nucleotides: 8. Germline CDR1 and CDR2: MGHRA and YSYEKL. This CDR3 has 13 residues. Written as DNA, the CDR3 is TGCGCCACTGGGCCGGGACAGGGGAACGAGCAGTACTTC. Its translation is CATGPGQGNEQYF.

V gene TRBV14 combines with J gene TRBJ2-3, with unresolved D. In germline, CDR1 is SGHDN, CDR2 FVKESK. There are 16 residues in the CDR3. V was clipped by 1 base and J by 4 bases, with 15 bases between them. The CDR3 is CASSQVGVFPADTQYF. CDR3 sequence (DNA): TGTGCCAGCAGCCAAGTTGGTGTTTTCCCCGCAGATACGCAGTATTTT.

V and J are TRBV5-1 and TRBJ1-6, with TRBD1 as a possible D gene (5 bases). The CDR3 is 16 amino acids. CDR1 and CDR2 from the germline V gene are SGHRS and YFSETQ. Trimming stripped 4 bases from V and 4 bases from J, with 15 bases between. CDR3 region: CASSGRQGDYNSPLHF. The CDR3 bases are TGCGCCAGCAGCGGAAGACAAGGGGATTATAATTCACCCCTCCACTTT.